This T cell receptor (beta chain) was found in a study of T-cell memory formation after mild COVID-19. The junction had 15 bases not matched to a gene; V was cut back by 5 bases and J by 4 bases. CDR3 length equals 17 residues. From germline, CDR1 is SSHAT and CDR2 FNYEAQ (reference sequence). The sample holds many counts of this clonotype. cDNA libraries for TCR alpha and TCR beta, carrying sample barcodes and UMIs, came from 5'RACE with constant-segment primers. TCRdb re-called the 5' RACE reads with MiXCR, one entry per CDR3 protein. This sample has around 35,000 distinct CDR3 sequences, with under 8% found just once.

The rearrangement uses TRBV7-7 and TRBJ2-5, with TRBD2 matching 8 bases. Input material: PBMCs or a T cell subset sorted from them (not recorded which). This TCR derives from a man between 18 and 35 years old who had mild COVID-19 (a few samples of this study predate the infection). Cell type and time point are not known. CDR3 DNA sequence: TGTGCCAGCAGCACCTTTCCCGGGACTAGAGGGTCAGAGACCCAGTACTTC. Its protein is CASSTFPGTRGSETQYF.